What follows are 9 T cell receptor beta chains derived from one specimen sequenced in a study of OX40 agonist ivuxolimab in advanced cancers. The data were produced by immunoSEQ multiplex PCR, yet TCRdb's version contains in-frame clones alone and is incomplete. The sample carries 65,000 to 85,000 clones, around 92% recorded once. The input for sequencing was CD4+ or CD8+ T cells sorted from blood, taken in a trial of the OX40 agonist ivuxolimab. The receptors originated from an adult with an advanced solid tumor such as melanoma, head and neck, liver or kidney cancer.

This chain links TRBV7-9 with TRBJ2-7, with D hard to call. The V end was cut by 0 bases, the J end by 3 bases, with 6 bases between. This CDR3 has 13 amino acids. Germline assignment: CDR1 SEHNR and CDR2 FQNEAQ (reference sequence). The CDR3 DNA is TGTGCCAGCAGCTTAGCGTCGGACTACGAGCAGTACTTC. Protein product: CASSLASDYEQYF.

This clone was found a few times. The rearrangement links TRBV2 to TRBJ2-2, with D unclear. Germline loops: CDR1 SNHLY, CDR2 FYNNEI. This CDR3 is built from 16 residues. V lost 4 bases to trimming and J lost 6 bases, with 18 bases between them. CDR3 DNA sequence: TGTGCCAGCAGTGTGGTAGCCCCTGATGTATCCGGGGAGCTGTTTTTT. Amino acids: CASSVVAPDVSGELFF.

The rearrangement uses TRBV5-1 and TRBJ1-3, with D uncertain. V lost 6 bases and J 7 bases, leaving 17 bases between the germline ends. This CDR3 spans 14 amino acids. CDR1 and CDR2 (germline): SGHRS, YFSETQ. Written as DNA, the CDR3 is TGCGCCAGCATGCCGGGGTCCCCAGCGAACACCATATATTTT. It specifies CASMPGSPANTIYF.

The chain is built from TRBV2 and TRBJ2-5; no clear D. Germline CDR1 and CDR2: SNHLY and FYNNEI. This CDR3 is 12 amino acids long. The ends were cut back, 0 bases at V and 5 bases at J, with 4 bases in the middle. In nucleotides, the CDR3 is TGTGCCAGCAGTGAAGCGTGGGAGACCCAGTACTTC. It is translated as CASSEAWETQYF.

This rearrangement joins TRBV19 to TRBJ2-3, with a tentative D call TRBD2 (7 bases). The CDR3 has 15 amino acids. Trimming removed 5 bases from V and 6 bases from J, with 18 bases in between. Per germline, CDR1 LNHDA and CDR2 SQIVND (reference sequence). CDR3 residues: CASSVTSQGRDTQYF. The CDR3 DNA reads as TGTGCCAGTAGTGTGACTAGCCAGGGGCGGGATACGCAGTATTTT.

The chain employs TRBV5-1 and TRBJ2-2, with 8 bases matching TRBD1. Looked up from germline, CDR1 is SGHRS and CDR2 is YFSETQ. J gave up 4 bases and V 1 base, and 9 bases lay outside the gene matches. CDR3 length: 17 amino acids. The CDR3 is CASSLWSGGTGTGELFF. The CDR3 region has the DNA TGCGCCAGCAGCTTGTGGTCAGGGGGCACGGGCACCGGGGAGCTGTTTTTT.

V usage is TRBV27 and J usage is TRBJ2-7; D is tentatively TRBD1 or TRBD2 (5 bases each). V lost 2 bases, J lost 5 bases, and 10 bases lay in between. Germline V gene sequence: CDR1 MNHEY, CDR2 SMNVEV (reference sequence). The CDR3 totals 13 residues. The CDR3 DNA follows: TGTGCCAGCAGTTTAGAGGGGCGTCACGAGCAGTACTTC. This sequence encodes CASSLEGRHEQYF.

V gene TRBV27 combines with J gene TRBJ2-3; 9 bases line up with TRBD1. The germline CDR1 and CDR2 sequences are MNHEY and SMNVEV (reference sequence). This CDR3 has 17 residues. J was trimmed by 2 bases and V by 3 bases; bases with no gene match: 9. The CDR3 protein is CASSLGQGPIPTDTQYF. The CDR3 coding sequence is TGTGCCAGCAGTTTGGGACAGGGACCTATACCCACAGATACGCAGTATTTT.

The chain recombines TRBV7-3 with TRBJ2-2; TRBD2 matches 8 bases. V shed 5 bases and J 4 bases; nucleotides not matched to a gene: 3. This CDR3 is built from 14 residues. Germline CDR1 reads SGHTA; CDR2 reads FQGTGA. DNA of the CDR3: TGTGCCAGCAGCCCGGGGGGGGTCACCGGGGAGCTGTTTTTT. This translates into CASSPGGVTGELFF.